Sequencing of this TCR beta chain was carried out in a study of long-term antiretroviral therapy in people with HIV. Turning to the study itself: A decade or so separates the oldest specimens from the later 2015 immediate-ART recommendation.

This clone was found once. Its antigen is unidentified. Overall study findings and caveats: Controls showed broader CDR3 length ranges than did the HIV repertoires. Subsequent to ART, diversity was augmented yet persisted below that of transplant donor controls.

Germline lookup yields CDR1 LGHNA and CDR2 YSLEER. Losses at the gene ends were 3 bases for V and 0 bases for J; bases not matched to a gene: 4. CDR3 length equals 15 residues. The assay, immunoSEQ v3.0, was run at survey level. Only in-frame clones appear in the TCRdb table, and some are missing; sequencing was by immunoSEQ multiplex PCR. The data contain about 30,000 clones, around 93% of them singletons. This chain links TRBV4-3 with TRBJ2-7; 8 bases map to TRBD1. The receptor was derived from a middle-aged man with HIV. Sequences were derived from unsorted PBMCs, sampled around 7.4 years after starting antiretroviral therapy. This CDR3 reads CASSHRQGSSYEQYF. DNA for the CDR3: TGCGCCAGCAGCCATAGACAGGGGTCCTCCTACGAGCAGTACTTC.